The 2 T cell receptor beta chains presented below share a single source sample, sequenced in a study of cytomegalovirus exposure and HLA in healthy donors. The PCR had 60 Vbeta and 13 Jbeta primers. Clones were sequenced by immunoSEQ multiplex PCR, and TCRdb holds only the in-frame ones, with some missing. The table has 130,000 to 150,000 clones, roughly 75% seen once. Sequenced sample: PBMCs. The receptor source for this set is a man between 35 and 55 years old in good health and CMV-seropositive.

CDR3 sequence reads: CASRNGGRGNTEAFF. The CDR3 DNA reads TGTGCCAGCAGAAACGGGGGGCGAGGGAACACTGAAGCTTTCTTT. The chain is built from TRBV7-9 and TRBJ1-1; D possibly corresponds to TRBD1 (6 bases). Germline-derived CDR1 and CDR2 are SEHNR and FQNEAQ (reference sequence). V lost 6 bases, J lost 1 base, and 15 bases lay in between. CDR3 size: 15 residues.

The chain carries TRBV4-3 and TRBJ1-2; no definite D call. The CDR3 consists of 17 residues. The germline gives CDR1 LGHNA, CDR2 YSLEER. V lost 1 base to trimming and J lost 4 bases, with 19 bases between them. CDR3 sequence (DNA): TGCGCCAGCAGCCAAGGAGAGGGTCCTATGGATCTCTATGGCTACACCTTC. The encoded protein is CASSQGEGPMDLYGYTF.